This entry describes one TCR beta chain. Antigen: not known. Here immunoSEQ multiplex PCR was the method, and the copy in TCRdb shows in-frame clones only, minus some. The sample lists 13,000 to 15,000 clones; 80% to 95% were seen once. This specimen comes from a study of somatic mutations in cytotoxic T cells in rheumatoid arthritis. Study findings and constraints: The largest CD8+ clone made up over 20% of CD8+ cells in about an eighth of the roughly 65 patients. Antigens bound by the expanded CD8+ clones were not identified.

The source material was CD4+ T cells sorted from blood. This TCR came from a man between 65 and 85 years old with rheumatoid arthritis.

CDR3: CATSRDRQGAGSNQPQHF. DNA for the CDR3: TGTGCCACCAGCAGAGATCGACAGGGGGCGGGAAGCAATCAGCCCCAGCATTTT. This rearrangement joins TRBV15 to TRBJ1-5, with TRBD1 matching over 10 bases. The germline V gene encodes CDR1 LNHNV and CDR2 YYDKDF (reference sequence). The CDR3 extends over 18 amino acids. Germline trimming cut 0 bases from V and 1 base from J; bases unmatched to any gene: 6.